What follows are 22 T cell receptor beta chains derived from one specimen sequenced in a study of cytomegalovirus exposure and HLA in healthy donors. In the PCR, 60 Vbeta and 13 Jbeta primers were used. Produced via immunoSEQ multiplex PCR; TCRdb's table is partial and in-frame only. The table records over 250,000 clones, about nine tenths of them present only once. The sequenced material came from PBMCs. The origin of the receptors is a man aged 40-50 years in good health and CMV-seropositive.

This clone appeared once. V usage is TRBV5-5 and J usage is TRBJ1-1; maybe TRBD1 (6 bases). V lost 3 bases, J lost 0 bases, and 18 bases lay in between. Germline V gene lookup returns CDR1 SGHKS and CDR2 YYEKEE (reference sequence). The CDR3 is made up of 17 amino acids. The CDR3 loop is CASSSHVGGPLNTEAFF. CDR3 sequence (DNA): TGTGCCAGCAGCTCACACGTCGGGGGGCCCCTGAACACTGAAGCTTTCTTT. Filled out from reference TRBV5-5 and TRBJ1-1, the complete variable domain reads DAGVTQSPTHLIKTRGQQVTLRCSPISGHKSVSWYQQVLGQGPQFIFQYYEKEERGRGNFPDRFSARQFPNYSSELNVNALLLGDSALYLCASSSHVGGPLNTEAFFGQGTRLTVV.

The rearrangement links TRBV5-1 to TRBJ1-3; D might be TRBD1 (5 bases). The CDR3 totals 15 residues. Per the germline V gene, CDR1 is SGHRS and CDR2 is YFSETQ. Trimming took off 0 bases at V and 2 bases at J, with 9 bases between the two ends. The CDR3 nucleotides read TGCGCCAGCAGCTTGGTGGCGGGGGCTGGAAACACCATATATTTT. Residues: CASSLVAGAGNTIYF.

The rearrangement links TRBV7-3 to TRBJ2-1; perhaps TRBD2 as D (5 bases). The V and J ends lost 1 base and 6 bases respectively, with 10 bases between them. Looked up from germline, CDR1 is SGHTA and CDR2 is FQGTGA. The CDR3 extends over 14 amino acids. CDR3 in amino acids: CASSLNLALNEQFF. The CDR3 DNA reads as TGTGCCAGCAGCTTAAACCTAGCCCTCAATGAGCAGTTCTTC.

V usage is TRBV19 and J usage is TRBJ1-1, with 7 bases that match TRBD1. This CDR3 region has 12 residues. CDR1 LNHDA and CDR2 SQIVND come from the germline V gene (reference sequence). Trimming took 5 bases from V and 5 from J; bases not matched to a gene: 2. The CDR3 DNA follows: TGTGCCAGTAGTTCAGGGGGAACTGAAGCTTTCTTT. It codes for CASSSGGTEAFF.

The genes are TRBV11-2 and TRBJ1-6; no definite D call. In germline, CDR1 is SGHAT, CDR2 FQNNGV. The CDR3 is 12 residues long. The V end lost 5 bases, the J end lost 6 bases, and 5 bases lay between the germline ends. DNA for the CDR3: TGTGCCAGCAGCCTATCTAATTCACCCCTCCACTTT. It yields the protein CASSLSNSPLHF.

The chain links TRBV27 to TRBJ2-1; perhaps TRBD2 as D (6 bases). CDR3 length equals 13 residues. The germline V and J ends were trimmed by 5 bases and 7 bases, with 12 bases remaining between them. From germline, CDR1 is MNHEY and CDR2 SMNVEV (reference sequence). DNA of the CDR3: TGTGCCAGCAGTCCGGGAGCGACGAATGAGCAGTTCTTC. It codes for CASSPGATNEQFF.

To note about this clone: Other DNA sequences in this specimen translate into the identical CDR3. The V call is TRBV10-3, the J call TRBJ2-5; D is unclear. This CDR3 is built from 15 residues. Germline CDR1 reads ENHRY; CDR2 reads SYGVKD. V dropped 0 bases and J dropped 2 bases, with 10 bases sitting between them. The CDR3 loop is CAISESPGWQETQYF. The CDR3 nucleotides read TGTGCCATCAGTGAGTCCCCAGGATGGCAAGAGACCCAGTACTTC.

This chain links TRBV11-1 with TRBJ2-2, with TRBD1 matching 7 bases. The CDR3 has 15 amino acids. With V trimmed by 1 base and J by 8 bases, 7 bases remained unmatched. Germline CDR1 SGHAT, CDR2 FQDESV (reference sequence). CDR3 coding DNA: TGTGCCAGCAGCTTAGGCACAGGGGCCCCAGGGGAGCTGTTTTTT. It codes for CASSLGTGAPGELFF.

This rearrangement joins TRBV2 to TRBJ2-5; 8 nucleotides align to TRBD2. Germline loops: CDR1 SNHLY, CDR2 FYNNEI. The CDR3 totals 15 residues. The V segment lost 3 bases and the J segment 2 bases; nucleotides outside the gene matches: 5. CDR3 nucleotides: TGTGCCAGCAGTGAGGTGGGACTAGAGCAAGAGACCCAGTACTTC. This codes for CASSEVGLEQETQYF.

The V gene is TRBV2, the J gene TRBJ2-1; the match to TRBD2 covers 8 bases. Unmatched junction bases numbered 9, after V lost 9 bases and J lost 5 bases. The germline gives CDR1 SNHLY, CDR2 FYNNEI. The CDR3 has 14 amino acids. CDR3 region: CASVLSGINNEQFF. CDR3 sequence (DNA): TGTGCCAGTGTCCTTAGCGGGATAAACAATGAGCAGTTCTTC.

This rearrangement joins TRBV5-1 to TRBJ2-4; TRBD2 matches 12 bases. V lost 0 bases and J lost 7; bases outside the gene matches: 11. The germline CDR1 and CDR2 sequences are SGHRS and YFSETQ. The CDR3 is 18 amino acids. DNA of the CDR3: TGCGCCAGCAGCTTGGAGAGGGGACTAGCGGGCCAGAGGAACATTCAGTACTTC. Protein product: CASSLERGLAGQRNIQYF.

CDR3: CASRTTVTNEKLFF. The CDR3 nucleotides are TGTGCCAGCCGAACGACAGTTACTAATGAAAAACTGTTTTTT. The genes are TRBV27 and TRBJ1-4, with TRBD1 as a possible D gene (5 bases). The CDR3 is made up of 14 amino acids. The ends were cut back, 8 bases at V and 2 bases at J, with 12 bases in the middle. Looked up from germline, CDR1 is MNHEY and CDR2 is SMNVEV (reference sequence).

The chain couples TRBV7-9 to TRBJ2-1; 11 nucleotides line up with TRBD2. This CDR3 has 14 amino acids. Per germline, CDR1 SEHNR and CDR2 FQNEAQ (reference sequence). Germline trimming cut 2 bases from V and 10 bases from J; bases unmatched to any gene: 4. The CDR3 region is CASSLRLAGWEQFF. The CDR3 nucleotides are TGTGCCAGCAGCTTAAGACTAGCGGGATGGGAGCAGTTCTTC.

The chain is built from TRBV28 and TRBJ2-1; D is uncertain. Per germline, CDR1 MDHEN and CDR2 SYDVKM. This CDR3 region has 13 residues. V lost 3 bases to trimming and J lost 8 bases, with 11 bases between them. In DNA form, the CDR3 reads TGTGCCAGCAGTTTGCGCCATTCGGATGAGCAGTTCTTC. Protein product: CASSLRHSDEQFF.

V usage is TRBV9 and J usage is TRBJ2-3; D not resolved. V shed 0 bases and J shed 0 bases, with 11 bases lying between them. In germline, CDR1 is SGDLS, CDR2 YYNGEE. The CDR3 runs 16 residues. The CDR3 DNA reads as TGTGCCAGCAGCGTAGCATCGGGTAGGAGCACAGATACGCAGTATTTT. Its translation is CASSVASGRSTDTQYF.

The chain couples TRBV10-2 to TRBJ2-1; 12 bases are a match to TRBD2. Germline CDR1 WSHSY, CDR2 SAAADI. This CDR3 has 16 amino acids. After removal of 6 bases from V and 9 bases from J, the junction contained 12 bases not matched to a gene. The CDR3 loop reads CASRATSGRIPGEQFF. CDR3 DNA: TGCGCCAGCAGGGCCACTAGCGGGAGGATTCCCGGTGAGCAGTTCTTC.

This clone was recorded only once. The chain has TRBV5-6 and TRBJ2-7; D may be TRBD2 (6 bases). The germline CDR1 and CDR2 sequences are SGHDT and YYEEEE. V shed 6 bases and J shed 3 bases, with 16 bases lying between them. The CDR3 is 14 amino acids. The CDR3 bases are TGTGCCAGCATGATGACGGGAGTTATCTACGAGCAGTACTTC. Translation: CASMMTGVIYEQYF.

This clone appeared a single time. The chain combines TRBV19 with TRBJ2-5; D is perhaps TRBD2 (6 bases). This CDR3 region has 14 residues. CDR1 and CDR2 from the germline V gene are LNHDA and SQIVND (reference sequence). Trimming shortened V by 10 bases and J by 5 bases, and 20 bases separated the two germline ends. Here the CDR3 DNA reads TGTGCCACCACAGCGGGTCCTGCAGGGGAGACCCAGTACTTC. Translated: CATTAGPAGETQYF.

The genes are TRBV7-2 and TRBJ1-4; tentative D call: TRBD1 (6 bases). Trimming stripped 1 base from V and 7 bases from J, with 13 bases between. Germline CDR1 SGHTA, CDR2 FQGNSA. The CDR3 runs 15 residues. The CDR3, as DNA: TGTGCCAGCAGCTTAGGGGGGGGCTGGGGTGAAAAACTGTTTTTT. Its translation: CASSLGGGWGEKLFF.

The V gene is TRBV28, the J gene TRBJ2-1, with 11 bases fitting TRBD2. The germline V gene has CDR1 MDHEN and CDR2 SYDVKM. V lost 6 bases, J lost 4 bases, and 14 bases stayed unmatched. The CDR3 is made up of 18 amino acids. The CDR3 region is CASSRPSSGGTLYNEQFF. CDR3 bases: TGTGCCAGCAGCCGACCTTCTAGCGGGGGGACCCTGTACAATGAGCAGTTCTTC.

The CDR3 DNA reads as TGTGCCACGGGACAGGGGCCACCGGTTCCGCAGTATTTT. Translated: CATGQGPPVPQYF. The V and J genes are TRBV2 and TRBJ2-3; TRBD1 matches at 10 bases. V lost 10 bases and J lost 10; bases outside the gene matches: 11. CDR1 is SNHLY and CDR2 is FYNNEI in the germline V gene. The CDR3 contains 13 residues.

The chain carries TRBV30 and TRBJ2-2; 8 nucleotides align to TRBD2. Germline assignment: CDR1 GTSNPN and CDR2 SVGIG (reference sequence). This CDR3 is built from 15 residues. V was pared by 3 bases and J by 2 bases, with 5 bases of the junction left unmatched. CDR3 DNA: TGTGCCTGGAGGAGGACTAGCCTTAACACCGGGGAGCTGTTTTTT. This gives the protein CAWRRTSLNTGELFF.